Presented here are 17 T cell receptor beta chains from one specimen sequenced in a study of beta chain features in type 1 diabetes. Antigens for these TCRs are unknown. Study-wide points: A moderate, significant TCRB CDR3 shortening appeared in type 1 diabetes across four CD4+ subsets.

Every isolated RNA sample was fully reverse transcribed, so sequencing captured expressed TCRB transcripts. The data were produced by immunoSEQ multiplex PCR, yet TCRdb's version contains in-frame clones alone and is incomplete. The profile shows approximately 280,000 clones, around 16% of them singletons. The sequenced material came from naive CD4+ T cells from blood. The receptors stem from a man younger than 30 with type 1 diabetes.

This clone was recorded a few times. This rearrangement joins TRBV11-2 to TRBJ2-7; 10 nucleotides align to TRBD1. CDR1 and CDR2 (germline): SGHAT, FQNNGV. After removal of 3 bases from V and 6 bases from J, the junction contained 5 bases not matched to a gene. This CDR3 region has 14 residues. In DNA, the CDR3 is TGTGCCAGCAGCTTCCGGACAGGGGGAGGCGAGCAGTACTTC. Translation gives CASSFRTGGGEQYF.

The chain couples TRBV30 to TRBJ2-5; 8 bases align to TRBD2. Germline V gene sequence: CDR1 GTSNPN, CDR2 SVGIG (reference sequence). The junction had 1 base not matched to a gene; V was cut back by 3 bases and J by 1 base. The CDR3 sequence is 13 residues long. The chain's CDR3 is CAWSGGAQETQYF. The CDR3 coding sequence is TGTGCCTGGAGCGGGGGGGCCCAAGAGACCCAGTACTTC.

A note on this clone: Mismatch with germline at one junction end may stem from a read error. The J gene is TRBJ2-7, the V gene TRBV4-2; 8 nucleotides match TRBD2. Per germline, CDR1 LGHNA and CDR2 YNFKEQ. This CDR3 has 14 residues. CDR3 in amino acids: CASSQLSSGSLPVF. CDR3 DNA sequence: TGTGCCAGCAGCCAACTTTCAAGCGGGAGTCTTCCGGTCTTC.

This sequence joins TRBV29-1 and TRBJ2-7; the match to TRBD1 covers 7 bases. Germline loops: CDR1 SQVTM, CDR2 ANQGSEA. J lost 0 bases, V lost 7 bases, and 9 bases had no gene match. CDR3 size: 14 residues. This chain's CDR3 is CSAATGTHSYEQYF. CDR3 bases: TGCAGCGCCGCGACAGGGACACACTCCTACGAGCAGTACTTC.

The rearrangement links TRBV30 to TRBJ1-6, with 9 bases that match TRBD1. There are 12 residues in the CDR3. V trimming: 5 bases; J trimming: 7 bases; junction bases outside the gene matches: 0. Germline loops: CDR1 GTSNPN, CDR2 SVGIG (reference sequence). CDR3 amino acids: CAWGTGNSPLHF. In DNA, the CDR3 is TGTGCCTGGGGGACAGGGAATTCACCCCTCCACTTT.

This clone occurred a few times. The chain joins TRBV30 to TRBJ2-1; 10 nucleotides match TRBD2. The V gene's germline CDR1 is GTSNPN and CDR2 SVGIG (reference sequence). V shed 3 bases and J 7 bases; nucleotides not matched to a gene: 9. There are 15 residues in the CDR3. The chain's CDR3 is CAWRSWTSGRNEQFF. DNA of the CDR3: TGTGCCTGGAGGTCGTGGACTAGCGGTAGGAATGAGCAGTTCTTC.

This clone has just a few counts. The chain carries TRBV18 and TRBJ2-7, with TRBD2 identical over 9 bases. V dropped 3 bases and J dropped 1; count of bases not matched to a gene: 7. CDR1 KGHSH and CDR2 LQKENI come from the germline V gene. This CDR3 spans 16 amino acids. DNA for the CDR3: TGTGCCAGCTCACCTTTATCGACTAGCGGTTCCTACGAGCAGTACTTC. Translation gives CASSPLSTSGSYEQYF.

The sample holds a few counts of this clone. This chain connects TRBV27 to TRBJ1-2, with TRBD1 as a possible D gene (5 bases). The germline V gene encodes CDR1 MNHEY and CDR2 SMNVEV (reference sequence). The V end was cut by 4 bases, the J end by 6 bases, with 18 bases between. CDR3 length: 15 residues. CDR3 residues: CASSSLTDGPHGYTF. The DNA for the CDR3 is TGTGCCAGCAGTTCCCTGACAGACGGACCTCATGGCTACACCTTC.

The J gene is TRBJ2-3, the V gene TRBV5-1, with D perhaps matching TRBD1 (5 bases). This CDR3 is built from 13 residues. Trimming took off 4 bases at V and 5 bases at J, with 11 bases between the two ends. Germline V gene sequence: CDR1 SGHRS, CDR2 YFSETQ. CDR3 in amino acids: CASSPVTEDTQYF. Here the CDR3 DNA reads TGCGCCAGCAGCCCGGTGACAGAAGATACGCAGTATTTT.

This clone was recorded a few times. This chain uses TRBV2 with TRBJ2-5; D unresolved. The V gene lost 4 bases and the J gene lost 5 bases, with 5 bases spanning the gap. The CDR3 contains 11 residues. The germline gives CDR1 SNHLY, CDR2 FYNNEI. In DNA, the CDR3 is TGTGCCAGCAGTGGGGCTGAGACCCAGTACTTC. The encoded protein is CASSGAETQYF.

The CDR3 loop reads CASSLQTGRDQPQHF. Written as DNA, the CDR3 is TGTGCCAGCAGTCTCCAGACAGGGCGTGATCAGCCCCAGCATTTT. This chain connects TRBV2 to TRBJ1-5; 7 bases are a match to TRBD1. The V segment lost 5 bases and the J segment 5 bases; nucleotides outside the gene matches: 9. Germline V gene lookup returns CDR1 SNHLY and CDR2 FYNNEI. The CDR3 covers 15 residues. Full variable domain (rest looked up from reference TRBV2 and TRBJ1-5): EPEVTQTPSHQVTQMGQEVILRCVPISNHLYFYWYRQILGQKVEFLVSFYNNEISEKSEIFDDQFSVERPDGSNFTLKIRSTKLEDSAMYFCASSLQTGRDQPQHFGDGTRLSIL.

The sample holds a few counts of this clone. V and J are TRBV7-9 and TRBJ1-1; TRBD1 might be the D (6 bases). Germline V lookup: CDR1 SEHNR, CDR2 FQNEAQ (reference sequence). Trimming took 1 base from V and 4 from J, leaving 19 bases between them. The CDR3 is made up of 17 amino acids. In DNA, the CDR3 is TGTGCCAGCAGCTTAGGAGGGGGGGCGCTTAGCATCACTGAAGCTTTCTTT. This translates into CASSLGGGALSITEAFF. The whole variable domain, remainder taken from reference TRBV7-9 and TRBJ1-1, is DTGVSQNPRHKITKRGQNVTFRCDPISEHNRLYWYRQTLGQGPEFLTYFQNEAQLEKSRLLSDRFSAERPKGSFSTLEIQRTEQGDSAMYLCASSLGGGALSITEAFFGQGTRLTVV.

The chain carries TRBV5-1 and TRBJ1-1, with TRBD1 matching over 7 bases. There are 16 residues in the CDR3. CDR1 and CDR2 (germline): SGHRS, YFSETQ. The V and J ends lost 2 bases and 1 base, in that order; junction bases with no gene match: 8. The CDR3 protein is CASSFLQGFGNTEAFF. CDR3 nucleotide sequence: TGCGCCAGCAGCTTCCTACAGGGGTTTGGGAACACTGAAGCTTTCTTT.

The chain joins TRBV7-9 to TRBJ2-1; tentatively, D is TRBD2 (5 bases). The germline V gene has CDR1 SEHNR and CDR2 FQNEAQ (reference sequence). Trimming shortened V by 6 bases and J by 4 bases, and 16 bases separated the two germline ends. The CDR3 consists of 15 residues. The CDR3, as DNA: TGTGCCAGCAGTTCGGACCCGGCGGGTTACAATGAGCAGTTCTTC. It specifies CASSSDPAGYNEQFF.

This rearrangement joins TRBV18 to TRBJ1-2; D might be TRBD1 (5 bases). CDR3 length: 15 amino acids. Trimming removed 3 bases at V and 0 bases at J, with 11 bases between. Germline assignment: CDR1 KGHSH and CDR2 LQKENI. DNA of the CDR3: TGTGCCAGCTCACCGGACCGACAGTCTAACTATGGCTACACCTTC. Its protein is CASSPDRQSNYGYTF.

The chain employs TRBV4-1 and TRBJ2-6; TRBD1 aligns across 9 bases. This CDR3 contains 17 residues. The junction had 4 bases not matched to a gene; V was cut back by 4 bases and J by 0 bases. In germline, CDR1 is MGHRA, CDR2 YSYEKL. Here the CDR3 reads CASSPGTGISGANVLTF. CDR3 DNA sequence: TGCGCCAGCAGCCCCGGGACAGGGATCTCTGGGGCCAACGTCCTGACTTTC.

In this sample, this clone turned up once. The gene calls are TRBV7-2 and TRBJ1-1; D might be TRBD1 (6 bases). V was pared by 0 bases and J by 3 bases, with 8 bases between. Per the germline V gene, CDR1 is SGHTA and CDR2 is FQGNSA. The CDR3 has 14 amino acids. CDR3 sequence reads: CASSLAGAHTEAFF. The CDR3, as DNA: TGTGCCAGCAGCTTAGCGGGGGCGCACACTGAAGCTTTCTTT.